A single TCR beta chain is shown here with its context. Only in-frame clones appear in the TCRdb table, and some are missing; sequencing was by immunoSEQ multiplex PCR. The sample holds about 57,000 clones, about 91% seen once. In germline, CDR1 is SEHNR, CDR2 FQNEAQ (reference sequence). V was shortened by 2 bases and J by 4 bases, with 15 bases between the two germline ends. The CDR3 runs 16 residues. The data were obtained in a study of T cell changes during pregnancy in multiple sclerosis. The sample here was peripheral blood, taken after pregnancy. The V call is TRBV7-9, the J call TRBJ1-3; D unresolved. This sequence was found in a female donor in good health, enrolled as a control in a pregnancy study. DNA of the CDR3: TGTGCCAGCAGCTTATGGGCCGGGGAATTCGGAAACACCATATATTTT. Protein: CASSLWAGEFGNTIYF.